This T cell receptor beta chain comes out of a study of T cell repertoires in cytomegalovirus infection. Study details: An indication of both CMV infection and matching HLA type came from public TCR beta signatures. Study-wide results and limits: The ex vivo response showed dominance by HLA-C-restricted CMV-specific TCR beta clonotypes. People with CMV and the relevant HLA were identified by cumulative public TCR beta family frequency.

With regard to this clonotype: Its antigen is as yet unknown.

TCRdb passed the reads through MiXCR, listing each CDR3 protein once. This table has hundreds of thousands of distinct CDR3 sequences, about 17% appearing once. Sequencing input: PBMCs. This receptor was obtained from a human donor in good health (CMV status not recorded). Some clones in this sample may be carry-over from other donors' samples.

This CDR3 reads CASSTPYTGLSNYGYTF. CDR3 coding DNA: TGTGCCAGCAGTACTCCTTATACAGGGCTTTCTAACTATGGCTACACCTTC. The chain combines TRBV12-3 or TRBV12-4 with TRBJ1-2; TRBD1 is a possible D gene (6 bases). The CDR3 is 17 residues long. Trimming took 5 bases from V and 0 from J, leaving 19 bases between them.